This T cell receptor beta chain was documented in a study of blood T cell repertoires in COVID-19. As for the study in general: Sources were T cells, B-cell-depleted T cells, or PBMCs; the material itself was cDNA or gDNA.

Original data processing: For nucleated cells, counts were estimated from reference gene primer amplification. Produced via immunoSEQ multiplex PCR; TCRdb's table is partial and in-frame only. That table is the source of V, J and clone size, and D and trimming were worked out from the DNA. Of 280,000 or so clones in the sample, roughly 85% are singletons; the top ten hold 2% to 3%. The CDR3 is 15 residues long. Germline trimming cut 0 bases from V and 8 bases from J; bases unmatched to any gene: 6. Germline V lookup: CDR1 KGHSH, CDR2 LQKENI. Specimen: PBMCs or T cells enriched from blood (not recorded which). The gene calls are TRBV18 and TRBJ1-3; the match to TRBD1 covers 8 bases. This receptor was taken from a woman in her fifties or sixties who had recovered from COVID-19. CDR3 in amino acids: CASSPPWDRRDTIYF. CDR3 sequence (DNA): TGTGCCAGCTCACCACCCTGGGACAGGAGGGACACCATATATTTT.